The 8 T cell receptor beta chains in this list originate from one sample, sequenced in a study of T-cell memory formation after mild COVID-19. TCRdb recomputed calls from the 5' RACE reads with MiXCR, one row per CDR3 protein. The repertoire holds 1,500 to 2,000 distinct CDR3 sequences, with around 63% as singletons. Sample: PBMCs or a T cell subset sorted from them (not recorded which). Receptors were obtained from an adult who had mild COVID-19 (a few samples of this study predate the infection). Cell type and time point are not known.

This clonotype is deemed large. The chain employs TRBV15 and TRBJ2-3, with a weak D call TRBD1 (5 bases). The length of the CDR3 is 16 residues. V was shortened by 1 base and J by 6 bases, with 17 bases between the two germline ends. In germline, CDR1 is LNHNV, CDR2 YYDKDF (reference sequence). This chain's CDR3 is CATSRALGQSTDTQYF. The CDR3 DNA reads as TGTGCCACCAGCAGAGCCCTGGGGCAGAGTACGGATACGCAGTATTTT.

The V gene is TRBV6-4, the J gene TRBJ1-1; perhaps TRBD1 as D (5 bases). V shed 6 bases and J shed 1 base, with 15 bases lying between them. From germline, CDR1 is MRHNA and CDR2 SNTAGT. The CDR3 runs to 15 residues. The CDR3 DNA reads as TGTGCCAGCAGAGCAACGGGGCTCCAGAACACTGAAGCTTTCTTT. This codes for CASRATGLQNTEAFF.

This clonotype is labeled medium-sized. The V call is TRBV20-1, the J call TRBJ2-5; possible D gene TRBD2, 6 bases. The CDR3 sequence is 16 residues long. Germline V lookup: CDR1 DFQATT, CDR2 SNEGSKA (reference sequence). The ends were cut back, 3 bases at V and 1 base at J, with 18 bases in the middle. CDR3 residues: CSARGEVRIIQETQYF. In nucleotides, the CDR3 is TGCAGTGCTAGGGGGGAGGTGCGGATAATCCAAGAGACCCAGTACTTC.

This clonotype is medium-sized (0.01 to 0.1%). This rearrangement joins TRBV7-2 to TRBJ1-6; D is ambiguous. Germline CDR1 and CDR2: SGHTA and FQGNSA. Trimming cost V 0 bases and J 2 bases, with 8 bases left between them. The CDR3 is 16 residues long. This chain's CDR3 is CASSLATATYNSPLHF. The CDR3 nucleotides read TGTGCCAGCAGCTTAGCGACCGCTACCTATAATTCACCCCTCCACTTT.

The gene calls are TRBV28 and TRBJ2-1; the D gene is possibly TRBD2 (6 bases). Trimming shortened V by 2 bases and J by 9 bases, and 20 bases separated the two germline ends. Germline loops: CDR1 MDHEN, CDR2 SYDVKM. The CDR3 extends over 16 amino acids. The CDR3 region is CASSLRGFENPREQFF. The CDR3 region has the DNA TGTGCCAGCAGTTTACGGGGGTTCGAGAACCCACGTGAGCAGTTCTTC.

The rearrangement joins TRBV12-3 or TRBV12-4 to TRBJ2-7, with D possibly matching TRBD1 (6 bases). Trimming removed 1 base at V and 0 bases at J, with 10 bases between. The CDR3 runs 15 residues. CDR3 sequence reads: CASSLGIGGSYEQYF. CDR3 sequence (DNA): TGTGCCAGCAGTTTAGGGATAGGGGGCTCCTACGAGCAGTACTTC.

This clonotype is deemed large (0.1 to 1%). The chain uses TRBV5-6 and TRBJ2-7, with 10 bases matching TRBD2. The germline V gene has CDR1 SGHDT and CDR2 YYEEEE. The CDR3 has 15 amino acids. Trimming took 0 bases from V and 7 from J; bases not matched to a gene: 7. The CDR3 DNA reads as TGTGCCAGCAGCTTGGTACTAGCGGGACGGGGAGAGCAGTACTTC. Protein: CASSLVLAGRGEQYF.

By sample fraction, this clonotype is large. This rearrangement joins TRBV6-6 to TRBJ2-1, with a weak D call TRBD2 (7 bases). The CDR3 extends over 17 amino acids. The V and J ends lost 1 base and 8 bases respectively, with 21 bases between them. Germline loops: CDR1 MNHNY, CDR2 SVGAGI (reference sequence). In DNA, the CDR3 is TGTGCCAGCAGTTACTACAGGGCCCGGGGGGTCCCCGATGAGCAGTTCTTC. Translation gives CASSYYRARGVPDEQFF.